Below, 28 T cell receptor beta chains from the same sample are listed, as sequenced in a study of spatial heterogeneity in lung cancer. Regarding the study as a whole: Mutation counts in tumors were tracked by counts of expanded intratumoral alpha and beta TCRs.

TCRdb reprocessed the 5' RACE reads via MiXCR and lists one record per CDR3 protein. The sample has over 7,000 distinct CDR3 sequences; around 7% are singletons. Their target antigens are unknown. The time point here: sample taken at primary tumor resection. The sample was lung tumor tissue, taken at surgery. The receptor source for this set is a male donor with early-stage non-small cell lung cancer.

This clonotype counts as medium-sized (0.01 to 0.1%). V and J are TRBV5-4 and TRBJ2-3; D is undetermined. V lost 0 bases and J lost 5, with 4 bases in between. Germline V gene sequence: CDR1 SGHNT, CDR2 YYREEE (reference sequence). This CDR3 region has 12 residues. The CDR3 bases are TGTGCCAGCAGCTTGGGAGGAGATACGCAGTATTTT. Protein product: CASSLGGDTQYF.

This clonotype was seen only a few times. This chain connects TRBV18 to TRBJ1-2; D is undetermined. The V end was cut by 2 bases, the J end by 3 bases, with 7 bases between. Germline V gene lookup returns CDR1 KGHSH and CDR2 LQKENI. There are 13 residues in the CDR3. CDR3 residues: CASSPGAYYGYTF. The CDR3 bases are TGTGCCAGCTCACCAGGCGCCTACTATGGCTACACCTTC.

This chain connects TRBV18 to TRBJ2-2, with 9 nucleotides matching TRBD2. CDR1 and CDR2 (germline): KGHSH, LQKENI. V was clipped by 0 bases and J by 3 bases; unmatched bases: 5. The CDR3 is 17 residues long. In DNA form, the CDR3 reads TGTGCCAGCTCACCACCGGGGATAGCGGGAGACACCGGGGAGCTGTTTTTT. The encoded protein is CASSPPGIAGDTGELFF.

Within the sample, this clonotype is medium-sized. The chain employs TRBV20-1 and TRBJ1-4; D is uncertain. The V gene's germline CDR1 is DFQATT and CDR2 SNEGSKA (reference sequence). V was pared by 5 bases and J by 1 base, with 14 bases between. The CDR3 length is 15 residues. CDR3 loop: CSASSPDGTNEKLFF. CDR3 DNA sequence: TGCAGTGCTTCGTCCCCCGACGGAACTAATGAAAAACTGTTTTTT.

This clonotype was seen repeatedly, ten times or more. V usage is TRBV7-2 and J usage is TRBJ2-3, with 10 bases aligning to TRBD2. Looked up from germline, CDR1 is SGHTA and CDR2 is FQGNSA. This CDR3 has 15 amino acids. The J segment lost 5 bases and the V segment lost 2 bases, leaving 4 bases of the junction unmatched. In DNA form, the CDR3 reads TGTGCCAGCAGCTTAACGGTAGCGGGGGGAGATACGCAGTATTTT. This gives the protein CASSLTVAGGDTQYF.

This clonotype was detected ten times or more. V is TRBV30 and J is TRBJ1-2; TRBD1 might be the D (5 bases). Germline V gene lookup returns CDR1 GTSNPN and CDR2 SVGIG (reference sequence). V was shortened by 2 bases and J by 13 bases, with 17 bases between the two germline ends. This CDR3 comprises 12 residues. This CDR3 is CAWSPGTPPFTF. In DNA form, the CDR3 reads TGTGCCTGGAGTCCCGGGACTCCGCCTTTCACCTTC.

This clonotype is deemed medium-sized. The chain is built from TRBV7-2 and TRBJ2-2; the D call may be TRBD1 or TRBD2 (5 bases each). Germline V gene data show CDR1 as SGHTA and CDR2 as FQGNSA. V was cut by 3 bases and J by 1 base, with 15 bases left in between. The CDR3 loop spans 17 amino acids. For the CDR3, the DNA is TGTGCCAGCAGCTTGGTACAGGCAGGACTGAACACCGGGGAGCTGTTTTTT. This encodes CASSLVQAGLNTGELFF.

In its sample, this clonotype ranks as medium-sized. In DNA, the CDR3 is TGTGCCAGCAGCTTGGGACCGACTAGCGGGGTAACGGAGGGGACCCAGTACTTC. Encoded protein: CASSLGPTSGVTEGTQYF. The chain recombines TRBV5-4 with TRBJ2-5, with TRBD2 matching 11 bases. Trimming took 0 bases from V and 7 from J; bases not matched to a gene: 14. The CDR3 covers 18 residues. Germline V gene sequence: CDR1 SGHNT, CDR2 YYREEE (reference sequence).

In this sample, this clonotype turned up a few times. CDR3 amino acids: CASSLPGTVGVNEQFF. In DNA, the CDR3 is TGCGCCAGCAGCTTGCCCGGGACCGTGGGGGTGAATGAGCAGTTCTTC. The chain uses TRBV5-1 and TRBJ2-1; D tentatively fits TRBD1 or TRBD2 (5 bases each). CDR3 length: 16 amino acids. V lost 1 base and J lost 7, with 18 bases in between. Looked up from germline, CDR1 is SGHRS and CDR2 is YFSETQ.

The chain joins TRBV7-2 to TRBJ2-3; no firm D call. The CDR3 totals 14 residues. V lost 0 bases to trimming and J lost 4 bases, with 8 bases between them. Germline-derived CDR1 and CDR2 are SGHTA and FQGNSA. CDR3: CASSLASAPDTQYF. Here the CDR3 DNA reads TGTGCCAGCAGCTTAGCCTCGGCTCCAGATACGCAGTATTTT.

In this sample, this clonotype turned up many times. V is TRBV28 and J is TRBJ1-1; D perhaps matches TRBD1 (6 bases). V was shortened by 4 bases and J by 0 bases, with 15 bases between the two germline ends. This CDR3 is built from 16 residues. CDR1 and CDR2 from the germline V gene are MDHEN and SYDVKM. The CDR3 coding sequence is TGTGCCAGCAGTTCCACAGGGTGGGGGATGAACACTGAAGCTTTCTTT. It is translated as CASSSTGWGMNTEAFF.

In its sample, this clonotype is medium-sized. The J gene is TRBJ1-2, the V gene TRBV29-1; D is unresolved. The CDR3 is made up of 13 amino acids. V lost 4 bases and J 4 bases, leaving 13 bases between the germline ends. Germline lookup yields CDR1 SQVTM and CDR2 ANQGSEA. The CDR3: CSVALEGVYGYTF. The CDR3 bases are TGCAGCGTTGCTCTGGAGGGCGTCTATGGCTACACCTTC. Based on the CDR3 plus reference TRBV29-1 and TRBJ1-2, the full variable domain is SAVISQKPSRDICQRGTSLTIQCQVDSQVTMMFWYRQQPGQSLTLIATANQGSEATYESGFVIDKFPISRPNLTFSTLTVSNMSPEDSSIYLCSVALEGVYGYTFGSGTRLTVV.

This clonotype is deemed medium-sized. The chain uses TRBV9 and TRBJ2-7; the D is unclear. Looked up from germline, CDR1 is SGDLS and CDR2 is YYNGEE. Trimming cost V 3 bases and J 4 bases, with 17 bases left between them. This CDR3 spans 15 amino acids. Written as DNA, the CDR3 is TGTGCCAGCAGCGCCAGGCCCGATCCCCAATACGAGCAGTACTTC. The encoded protein is CASSARPDPQYEQYF.

This clonotype is medium-sized within its sample. This chain connects TRBV6-5 to TRBJ1-3; D ambiguous. The CDR3 loop spans 16 amino acids. CDR1 and CDR2 (germline): MNHEY, SVGAGI. V dropped 5 bases and J dropped 0 bases, with 14 bases sitting between them. The CDR3 protein is CASSAKRGNSGNTIYF. CDR3 DNA: TGTGCCAGCAGTGCCAAGAGAGGGAACTCTGGAAACACCATATATTTT.

This clonotype was counted ten times or more. The J gene is TRBJ2-2, the V gene TRBV7-6, with D possibly TRBD1 on 5 matching bases. The CDR3 totals 13 residues. V was clipped by 4 bases and J by 5 bases, with 8 bases between them. In germline, CDR1 is SGHVS, CDR2 FNYEAQ. The DNA for the CDR3 is TGTGCCAGCAGCTCCCGACAGACCGGGGAGCTGTTTTTT. Its protein product is CASSSRQTGELFF.

In its sample, this clonotype ranks as medium-sized. V and J are TRBV25-1 and TRBJ1-1, with D hard to call. V was pared by 1 base and J by 1 base, with 7 bases between. The CDR3 covers 14 residues. From germline, CDR1 is MGHDK and CDR2 SYGVNS. The CDR3 loop is CASSEFGGNTEAFF. CDR3 coding DNA: TGTGCCAGCAGTGAATTTGGAGGGAACACTGAAGCTTTCTTT.

This clonotype occurred many times. The chain has TRBV20-1 and TRBJ2-7; the D is unclear. V lost 6 bases and J lost 2, with 14 bases in between. The CDR3 is 13 residues long. Germline V gene sequence: CDR1 DFQATT, CDR2 SNEGSKA (reference sequence). CDR3 in amino acids: CSAPRGGTYEQYF. The CDR3 DNA reads TGCAGTGCCCCTAGAGGCGGAACCTACGAGCAGTACTTC.

This clonotype was recorded at least ten times. V and J are TRBV28 and TRBJ1-1, with D perhaps TRBD1 (5 bases). CDR3 length: 15 amino acids. The germline V gene has CDR1 MDHEN and CDR2 SYDVKM. Trimming left V 7 bases short and J 3 bases short, with 18 bases between. The CDR3: CASKTGVDEYTEAFF. DNA for the CDR3: TGTGCCAGCAAAACAGGAGTCGATGAGTACACTGAAGCTTTCTTT.

This clonotype was observed at least ten times. The rearrangement uses TRBV20-1 and TRBJ2-7, with D tentatively TRBD1 (5 bases). Deletions cut 5 bases from V and 3 bases from J, with 14 bases between. The length of the CDR3 is 13 residues. The germline gives CDR1 DFQATT, CDR2 SNEGSKA (reference sequence). In DNA, the CDR3 is TGCAGTGCTCCTTATGGACACCGCTACGAGCAGTACTTC. Translation: CSAPYGHRYEQYF.

In this sample, this clonotype turned up many times. This rearrangement joins TRBV30 to TRBJ2-7; 8 bases align to TRBD2. CDR1 is GTSNPN, CDR2 SVGIG, per germline (reference sequence). CDR3 length: 13 residues. After removal of 4 bases from V and 5 bases from J, the junction contained 7 bases not matched to a gene. The CDR3 region is CAWMSAGGHEQYF. CDR3 bases: TGTGCCTGGATGTCGGCGGGAGGCCACGAGCAGTACTTC.

In its sample, this clonotype is medium-sized. The chain combines TRBV7-2 with TRBJ2-5; TRBD1 aligns across 7 bases. V dropped 5 bases and J dropped 6; count of bases not matched to a gene: 9. The CDR3 totals 14 residues. Germline loops: CDR1 SGHTA, CDR2 FQGNSA. The CDR3 coding sequence is TGTGCCAGCAGCGCGGACCACAGGGGACAGACCCAGTACTTC. This translates into CASSADHRGQTQYF.

This clonotype is labeled medium-sized. The chain uses TRBV7-2 and TRBJ2-3, with 11 bases identical to TRBD2. After removal of 5 bases from V and 0 bases from J, the junction contained 4 bases not matched to a gene. The CDR3 is 16 residues long. CDR1 SGHTA and CDR2 FQGNSA come from the germline V gene. Here the CDR3 DNA reads TGTGCCAGCAGCCCCAGACTAGCGGGAAGCACAGATACGCAGTATTTT. It translates to CASSPRLAGSTDTQYF.

The V and J genes are TRBV20-1 and TRBJ2-1, with TRBD2 matching 14 bases. The germline V gene encodes CDR1 DFQATT and CDR2 SNEGSKA (reference sequence). The CDR3 contains 14 residues. The V and J ends lost 6 bases and 5 bases, in that order; junction bases with no gene match: 3. CDR3 coding DNA: TGCAGTGCGAGACTAGCGGGAGGGGACAATGAGCAGTTCTTC. This codes for CSARLAGGDNEQFF.

This clonotype is labeled as medium-sized (0.01 to 0.1%). The rearrangement links TRBV6-6 to TRBJ2-7; no definite D call. The ends were cut back, 7 bases at V and 2 bases at J, with 9 bases in the middle. Germline loops: CDR1 MNHNY, CDR2 SVGAGI (reference sequence). This CDR3 comprises 12 residues. Here the CDR3 DNA reads TGTGCCAGCACCGGCGATGCCTACGAGCAGTACTTC. Translated, it gives CASTGDAYEQYF.

This clonotype was counted at least ten times. The chain uses TRBV11-2 and TRBJ2-2, with D maybe TRBD2 (6 bases). CDR3 length: 15 residues. The V and J ends lost 4 bases and 6 bases respectively, with 15 bases between them. The germline gives CDR1 SGHAT, CDR2 FQNNGV. The CDR3 spells CASSSGTFISGELFF. Written as DNA, the CDR3 is TGTGCCAGCAGCTCCGGGACTTTTATTTCCGGGGAGCTGTTTTTT.

This clonotype was seen many times. V and J are TRBV27 and TRBJ2-7; D gene ambiguous. The CDR3 runs 13 residues. Trimming shortened V by 5 bases and J by 3 bases, and 11 bases separated the two germline ends. CDR1 is MNHEY and CDR2 is SMNVEV in the germline V gene (reference sequence). The DNA for the CDR3 is TGTGCCAGCAGTCCCCGGAATCGCTACGAGCAGTACTTC. This encodes CASSPRNRYEQYF.

This clonotype has a count of ten or more. V is TRBV19 and J is TRBJ1-5; D gene unclear. Trimming pared 1 base from V and 7 bases from J, leaving 5 bases between. This CDR3 is built from 12 residues. Looked up from germline, CDR1 is LNHDA and CDR2 is SQIVND (reference sequence). CDR3 bases: TGTGCCAGTAGTATAGTGCGGCAGCCCCAGCATTTT. Translation: CASSIVRQPQHF.

This clonotype turned up a few times. The gene calls are TRBV6-1 and TRBJ2-3; tentative D call: TRBD1 (5 bases). The CDR3 has 12 residues. Germline V gene data show CDR1 as MNHNS and CDR2 as SASEGT. Trimming removed 8 bases from V and 1 base from J, with 7 bases in between. The CDR3 nucleotides are TGTGCCAGCTTAGGGGGCACAGATACGCAGTATTTT. Its translation: CASLGGTDTQYF.